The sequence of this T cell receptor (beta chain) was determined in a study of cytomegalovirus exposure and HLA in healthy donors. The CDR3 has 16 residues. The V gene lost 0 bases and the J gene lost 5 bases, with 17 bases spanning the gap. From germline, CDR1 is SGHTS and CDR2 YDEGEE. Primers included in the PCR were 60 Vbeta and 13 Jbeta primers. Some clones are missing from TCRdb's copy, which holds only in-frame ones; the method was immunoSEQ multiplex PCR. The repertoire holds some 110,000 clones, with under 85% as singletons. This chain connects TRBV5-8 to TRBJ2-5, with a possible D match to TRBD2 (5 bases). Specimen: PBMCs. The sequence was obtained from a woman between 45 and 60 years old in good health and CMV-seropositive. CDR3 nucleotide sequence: TGTGCCAGCAGCTTGGTTGTTCAACCCGCGGGTGAGACCCAGTACTTC. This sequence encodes CASSLVVQPAGETQYF. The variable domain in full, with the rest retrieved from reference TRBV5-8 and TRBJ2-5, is EAGVTQSPTHLIKTRGQQATLRCSPISGHTSVYWYQQALGLGLQFLLWYDEGEERNRGNFPPRFSGRQFPNYSSELNVNALELEDSALYLCASSLVVQPAGETQYFGPGTRLLVL.